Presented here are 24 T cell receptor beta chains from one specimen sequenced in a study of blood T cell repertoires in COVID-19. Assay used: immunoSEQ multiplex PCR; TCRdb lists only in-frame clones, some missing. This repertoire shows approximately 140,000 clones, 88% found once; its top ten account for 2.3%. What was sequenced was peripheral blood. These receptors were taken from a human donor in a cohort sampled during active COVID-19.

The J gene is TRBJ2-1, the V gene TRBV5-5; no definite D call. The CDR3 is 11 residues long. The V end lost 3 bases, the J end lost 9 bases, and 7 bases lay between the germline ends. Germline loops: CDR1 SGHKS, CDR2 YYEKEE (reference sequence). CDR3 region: CASSSVVEQFF. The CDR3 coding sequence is TGTGCCAGCAGCTCAGTTGTTGAGCAGTTCTTC.

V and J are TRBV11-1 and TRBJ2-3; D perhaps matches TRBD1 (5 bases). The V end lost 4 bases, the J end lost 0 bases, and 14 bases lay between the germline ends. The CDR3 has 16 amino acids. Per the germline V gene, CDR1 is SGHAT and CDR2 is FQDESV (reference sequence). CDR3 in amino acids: CASSSWGVSSTDTQYF. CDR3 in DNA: TGTGCCAGCAGCTCGTGGGGCGTATCTAGCACAGATACGCAGTATTTT.

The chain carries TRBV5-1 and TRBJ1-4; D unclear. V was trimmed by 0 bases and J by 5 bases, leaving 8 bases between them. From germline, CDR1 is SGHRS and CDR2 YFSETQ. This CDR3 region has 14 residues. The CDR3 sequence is CASSLDAGNEKLFF. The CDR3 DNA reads TGCGCCAGCAGCTTGGACGCCGGGAATGAAAAACTGTTTTTT.

Written as DNA, the CDR3 is TGTGCCAGCAGTTTACATGGGACAGGGGTCTATGAGCAGTTCTTC. This sequence encodes CASSLHGTGVYEQFF. The chain links TRBV28 to TRBJ2-1; 10 nucleotides agree with TRBD1. V dropped 2 bases and J dropped 8; count of bases not matched to a gene: 6. The CDR3 is made up of 15 amino acids. Germline loops: CDR1 MDHEN, CDR2 SYDVKM.

CDR3 nucleotides: TGTGCCAGCAGCCTTGGGACGGTGCCCGGGAGGACTGAAGCTTTCTTT. As protein: CASSLGTVPGRTEAFF. The V and J genes are TRBV5-8 and TRBJ1-1; perhaps TRBD1 as D (5 bases). There are 16 residues in the CDR3. Germline V gives CDR1 SGHTS, CDR2 YDEGEE. Trimming removed 4 bases from V and 5 bases from J, with 21 bases in between.

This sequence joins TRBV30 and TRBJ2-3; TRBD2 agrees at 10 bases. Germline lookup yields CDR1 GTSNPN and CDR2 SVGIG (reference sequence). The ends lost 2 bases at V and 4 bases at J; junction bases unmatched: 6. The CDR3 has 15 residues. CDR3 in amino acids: CAWSRAGGPPDTQYF. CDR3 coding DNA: TGTGCCTGGAGTAGAGCGGGGGGGCCCCCAGATACGCAGTATTTT.

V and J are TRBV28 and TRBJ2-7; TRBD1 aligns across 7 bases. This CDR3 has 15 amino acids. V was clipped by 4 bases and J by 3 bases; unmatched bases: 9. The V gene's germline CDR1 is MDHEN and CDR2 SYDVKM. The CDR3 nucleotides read TGTGCCAGCAGTTCTCCCGGGACAGTCATCTACGAGCAGTACTTC. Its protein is CASSSPGTVIYEQYF.

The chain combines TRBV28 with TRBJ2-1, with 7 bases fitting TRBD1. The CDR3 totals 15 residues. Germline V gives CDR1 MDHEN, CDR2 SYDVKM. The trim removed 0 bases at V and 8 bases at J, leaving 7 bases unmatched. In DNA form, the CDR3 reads TGTGCCAGCAGTTTATGGTCACAGGGGAGCGATGAGCAGTTCTTC. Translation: CASSLWSQGSDEQFF.

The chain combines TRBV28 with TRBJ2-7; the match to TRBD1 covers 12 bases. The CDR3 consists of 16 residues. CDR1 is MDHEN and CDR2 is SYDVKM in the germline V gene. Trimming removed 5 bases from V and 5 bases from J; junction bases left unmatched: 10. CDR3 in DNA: TGTGCCAGCAGTCGTTTTCGGGGGACAGGGGGCGACGAGCAGTACTTC. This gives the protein CASSRFRGTGGDEQYF.

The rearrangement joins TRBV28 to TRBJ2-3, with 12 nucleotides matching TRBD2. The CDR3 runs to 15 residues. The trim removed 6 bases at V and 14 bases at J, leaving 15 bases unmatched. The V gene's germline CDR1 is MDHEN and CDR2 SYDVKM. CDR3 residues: CASRETSGGRPTRYF. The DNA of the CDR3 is TGTGCCAGCAGGGAAACTAGCGGGGGGCGACCCACCCGGTATTTT.

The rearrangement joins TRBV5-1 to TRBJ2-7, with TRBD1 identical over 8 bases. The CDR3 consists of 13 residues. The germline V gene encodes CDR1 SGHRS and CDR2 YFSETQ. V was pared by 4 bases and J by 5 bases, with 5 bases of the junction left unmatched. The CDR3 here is CASSGQTGDEQYF. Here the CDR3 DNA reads TGCGCCAGCAGCGGACAGACAGGGGACGAGCAGTACTTC.

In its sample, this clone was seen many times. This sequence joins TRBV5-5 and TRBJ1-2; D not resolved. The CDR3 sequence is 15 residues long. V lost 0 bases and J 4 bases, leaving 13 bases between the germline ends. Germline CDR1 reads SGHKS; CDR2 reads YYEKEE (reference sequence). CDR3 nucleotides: TGTGCCAGCAGCTTGGATGATCTCCGGAGCTATGGCTACACCTTC. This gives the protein CASSLDDLRSYGYTF.

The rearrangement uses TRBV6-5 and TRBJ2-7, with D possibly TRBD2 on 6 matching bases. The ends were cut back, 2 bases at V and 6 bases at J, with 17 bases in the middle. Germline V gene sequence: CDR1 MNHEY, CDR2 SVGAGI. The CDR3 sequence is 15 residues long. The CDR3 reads CASSYRPRGGGEQYF. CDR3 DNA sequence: TGTGCCAGCAGTTACCGACCCCGGGGAGGTGGCGAGCAGTACTTC.

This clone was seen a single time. DNA of the CDR3: TGCGCCAGCAGCTTGGCCATAGGGACTAGCGGGTTAGATACGCAGTATTTT. This encodes CASSLAIGTSGLDTQYF. V is TRBV5-1 and J is TRBJ2-3; 12 bases agree with TRBD2. Looked up from germline, CDR1 is SGHRS and CDR2 is YFSETQ. V lost 0 bases and J lost 5; bases outside the gene matches: 7. The CDR3 spans 17 residues. The variable domain in full, completed from reference TRBV5-1 and TRBJ2-3, reads KAGVTQTPRYLIKTRGQQVTLSCSPISGHRSVSWYQQTPGQGLQFLFEYFSETQRNKGNFPGRFSGRQFSNSRSEMNVSTLELGDSALYLCASSLAIGTSGLDTQYFGPGTRLTVL.

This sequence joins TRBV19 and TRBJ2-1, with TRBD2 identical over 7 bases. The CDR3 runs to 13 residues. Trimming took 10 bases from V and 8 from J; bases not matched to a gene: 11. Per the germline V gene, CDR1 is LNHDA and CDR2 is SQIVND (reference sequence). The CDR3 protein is CATLGGSWHEQFF. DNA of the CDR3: TGTGCCACCTTGGGCGGGAGTTGGCATGAGCAGTTCTTC.

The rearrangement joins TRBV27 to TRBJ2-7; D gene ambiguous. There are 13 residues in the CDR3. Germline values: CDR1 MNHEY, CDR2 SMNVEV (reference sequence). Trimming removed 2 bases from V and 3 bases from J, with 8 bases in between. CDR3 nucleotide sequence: TGTGCCAGCAGTTTACGCGGTAACTACGAGCAGTACTTC. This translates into CASSLRGNYEQYF.

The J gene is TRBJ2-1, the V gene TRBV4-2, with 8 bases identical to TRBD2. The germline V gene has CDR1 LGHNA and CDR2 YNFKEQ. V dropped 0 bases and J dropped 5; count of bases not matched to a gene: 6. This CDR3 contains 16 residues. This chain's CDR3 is CASSQDRGTRNNEQFF. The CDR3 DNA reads TGTGCCAGCAGCCAAGACAGAGGGACTAGGAACAATGAGCAGTTCTTC.

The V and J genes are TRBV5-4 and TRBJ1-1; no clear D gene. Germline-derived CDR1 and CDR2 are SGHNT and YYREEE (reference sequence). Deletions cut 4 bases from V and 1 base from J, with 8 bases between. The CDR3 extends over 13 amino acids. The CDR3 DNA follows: TGTGCCAGCAGCGAGACATCGAACACTGAAGCTTTCTTT. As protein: CASSETSNTEAFF. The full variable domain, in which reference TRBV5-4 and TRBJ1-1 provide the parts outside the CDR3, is ETGVTQSPTHLIKTRGQQVTLRCSSQSGHNTVSWYQQALGQGPQFIFQYYREEENGRGNFPPRFSGLQFPNYSSELNVNALELDDSALYLCASSETSNTEAFFGQGTRLTVV.

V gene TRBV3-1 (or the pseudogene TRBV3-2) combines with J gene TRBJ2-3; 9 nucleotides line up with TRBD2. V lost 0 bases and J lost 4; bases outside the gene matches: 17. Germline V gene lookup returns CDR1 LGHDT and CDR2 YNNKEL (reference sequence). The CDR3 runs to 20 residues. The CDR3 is CASSQDQMRRGGCRADTQYF. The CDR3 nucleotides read TGTGCCAGCAGCCAAGATCAGATGCGGCGGGGGGGCTGTAGGGCAGATACGCAGTATTTT.

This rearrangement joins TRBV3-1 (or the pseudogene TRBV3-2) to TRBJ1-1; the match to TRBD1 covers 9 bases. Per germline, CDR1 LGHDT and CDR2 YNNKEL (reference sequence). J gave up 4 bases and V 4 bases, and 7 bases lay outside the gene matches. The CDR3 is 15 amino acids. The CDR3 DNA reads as TGTGCCAGCAGCCGAAGGGGACAGGGAGGCACTGAAGCTTTCTTT. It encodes CASSRRGQGGTEAFF.

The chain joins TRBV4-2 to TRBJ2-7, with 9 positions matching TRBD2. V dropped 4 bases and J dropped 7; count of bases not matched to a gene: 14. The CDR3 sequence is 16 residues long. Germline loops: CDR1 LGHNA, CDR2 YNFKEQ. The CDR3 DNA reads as TGTGCCAGCAGCCCCGGAGGGGGACTAGCAGTGAGGGAGCAGTACTTC. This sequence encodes CASSPGGGLAVREQYF.

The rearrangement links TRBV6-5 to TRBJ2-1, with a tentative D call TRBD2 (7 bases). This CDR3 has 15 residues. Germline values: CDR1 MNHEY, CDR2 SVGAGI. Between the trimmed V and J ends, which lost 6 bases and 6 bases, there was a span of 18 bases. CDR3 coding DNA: TGTGCCAGCAGCCGCCTAGGCGCGGGGGCCAATGAGCAGTTCTTC. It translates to CASSRLGAGANEQFF.

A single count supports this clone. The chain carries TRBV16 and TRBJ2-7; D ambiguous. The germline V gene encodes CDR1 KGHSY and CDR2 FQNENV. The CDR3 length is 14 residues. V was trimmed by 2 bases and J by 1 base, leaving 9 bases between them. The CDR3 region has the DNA TGTGCCAGCAGCCAACCGACAAAGTCCTACGAGCAGTACTTC. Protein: CASSQPTKSYEQYF.

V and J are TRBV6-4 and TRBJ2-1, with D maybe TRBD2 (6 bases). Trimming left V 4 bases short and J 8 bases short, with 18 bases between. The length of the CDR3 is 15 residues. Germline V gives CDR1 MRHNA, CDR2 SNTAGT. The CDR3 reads CASSVVGAGRYEQFF. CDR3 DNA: TGTGCCAGCAGTGTCGTGGGAGCGGGCCGCTATGAGCAGTTCTTC.